This entry concerns a single TCR beta chain. Its antigen remains unknown. Germline CDR1 is SQVTM and CDR2 is ANQGSEA. Trimming shortened V by 0 bases and J by 4 bases, and 18 bases separated the two germline ends. This CDR3 region has 16 residues. The data were taken from a study of T cells in Graves' hyperthyroidism and ophthalmopathy. Overall study results and limits: Most thyroid clonotypes with frequency above 0.001 were detected in blood. From stable hyperthyroidism, ophthalmopathy was set apart by a 13 V-J model.

Template material for amplifying TCR beta CDR3 regions consisted of RNA transcripts. HTBI primers drove first-round RT-PCR of the TCR CDR3. TCRdb reprocessed the multiplex PCR reads via MiXCR and lists one record per CDR3 protein. The table shows around 660,000 distinct CDR3 sequences, with about 45% occurring only once. Pregnant or lactating patients were excluded, as were those with uncontrolled infection or other autoimmune disease. The material sequenced was peripheral blood or thyroid tissue (not recorded which). The chain has TRBV29-1 and TRBJ1-2, with D possibly matching TRBD1 (5 bases). The sequence was obtained from an adult man with Graves' disease, either hyperthyroidism or ophthalmopathy (not recorded which). The chain's CDR3 is CSVEDRAGLWGYGYTF. The CDR3 DNA follows: TGCAGCGTTGAAGACAGGGCGGGCCTGTGGGGCTATGGCTACACCTTC.